The 7 T cell receptor beta chains listed next were all sequenced from one sample in a study of cytomegalovirus exposure and HLA in healthy donors. This PCR relied on a set of 60 Vbeta primers and 13 Jbeta primers. Measured with immunoSEQ multiplex PCR; TCRdb has only the in-frame clones, and not every one. This sample's clone table lists approximately 70,000 clones. Sequencing was done on a sample of PBMCs. The receptors were gathered from a female donor in good health and CMV-seropositive.

The chain joins TRBV28 to TRBJ2-7, with D hard to call. This CDR3 has 12 amino acids. The V gene lost 4 bases and the J gene lost 5 bases, with 9 bases spanning the gap. Germline V lookup: CDR1 MDHEN, CDR2 SYDVKM. CDR3 residues: CASSWRPHEQYF. The CDR3 nucleotides are TGTGCCAGCAGTTGGAGACCCCACGAGCAGTACTTC.

The chain recombines TRBV6-6 with TRBJ1-5, with 11 positions matching TRBD1. The V gene end was trimmed by 4 bases and the J gene end by 6 bases; junction bases not matched to a gene: 2. The CDR3 spans 14 residues. CDR1 and CDR2 (germline): MNHNY, SVGAGI (reference sequence). CDR3 in amino acids: CASSLGQGGQPQHF. The CDR3 region has the DNA TGTGCCAGCAGTTTGGGACAGGGGGGTCAGCCCCAGCATTTT.

The rearrangement links TRBV2 to TRBJ2-3; 11 bases match TRBD2. After removal of 6 bases from V and 10 bases from J, the junction contained 12 bases not matched to a gene. CDR3 size: 15 residues. Germline V gives CDR1 SNHLY, CDR2 FYNNEI. The CDR3 region is CASREIAGGGTAQYF. CDR3 nucleotide sequence: TGTGCCAGCAGAGAAATAGCGGGAGGGGGGACGGCGCAGTATTTT.

The rearrangement links TRBV18 to TRBJ2-5; 10 nucleotides match TRBD2. Per the germline V gene, CDR1 is KGHSH and CDR2 is LQKENI. This CDR3 comprises 13 residues. The junction had 2 bases not matched to a gene; V was cut back by 5 bases and J by 5 bases. The CDR3 protein is CASSASGSETQYF. In DNA, the CDR3 is TGTGCCAGCTCAGCTAGCGGGAGTGAGACCCAGTACTTC.

The V and J genes are TRBV4-1 and TRBJ2-5; a possible D gene is TRBD2 (5 bases). V lost 1 base to trimming and J lost 3 bases, with 12 bases between them. This CDR3 contains 15 residues. CDR1 is MGHRA, CDR2 YSYEKL, per germline. CDR3 loop: CASSQARQREETQYF. CDR3 coding DNA: TGCGCCAGCAGCCAAGCTAGGCAGAGGGAAGAGACCCAGTACTTC.

The V call is TRBV2, the J call TRBJ1-1; tentatively, D is TRBD1 (6 bases). V lost 4 bases and J lost 4, with 13 bases in between. Germline CDR1 is SNHLY and CDR2 is FYNNEI. CDR3 length equals 14 residues. The CDR3: CASSVQGLGTEAFF. The CDR3 DNA follows: TGTGCCAGCAGTGTCCAGGGGCTCGGCACTGAAGCTTTCTTT.

The chain employs TRBV18 and TRBJ2-3, with 11 nucleotides matching TRBD2. The CDR3 is made up of 15 amino acids. Germline V gives CDR1 KGHSH, CDR2 LQKENI. Unmatched junction bases numbered 2, after V lost 4 bases and J lost 2 bases. The DNA of the CDR3 is TGTGCCAGCTCACTGGGACTAGCGGTCACAGATACGCAGTATTTT. It codes for CASSLGLAVTDTQYF.